What follows are 20 T cell receptor beta chains derived from one specimen sequenced in a study of cytomegalovirus exposure and HLA in healthy donors. Vbeta (60) and Jbeta (13) primers were used in the PCR. Libraries were prepared by immunoSEQ multiplex PCR; TCRdb keeps only in-frame clonotypes and omits some of them. The sample records about 160,000 clones, 60% to 80% being singletons. Sequencing used PBMCs. The receptors originated from a male donor in good health and CMV-seronegative.

The chain is built from TRBV4-1 and TRBJ2-1; 11 positions agree with TRBD2. V was pared by 1 base and J by 4 bases, with 9 bases of the junction left unmatched. CDR1 and CDR2 from the germline V gene are MGHRA and YSYEKL. The CDR3 extends over 18 amino acids. Written as DNA, the CDR3 is TGCGCCAGCAGCCAAGTTGGTCCCAGGACTAGCGGGTACAATGAGCAGTTCTTC. Translated, it gives CASSQVGPRTSGYNEQFF.

This clone has just one count. The rearrangement uses TRBV9 and TRBJ2-7; 10 bases agree with TRBD1. Trimming at V came to 2 bases and at J to 6 bases, leaving 11 bases not matched to a gene. Germline V gives CDR1 SGDLS, CDR2 YYNGEE. This CDR3 region has 16 residues. CDR3 nucleotides: TGTGCCAGCAGCGTCGGGGGGTGGGGACAGGGGAGCGAGCAGTACTTC. Translated, it gives CASSVGGWGQGSEQYF.

The chain is built from TRBV27 and TRBJ2-5, with D unclear. CDR1 MNHEY and CDR2 SMNVEV come from the germline V gene (reference sequence). This CDR3 comprises 15 residues. V was trimmed by 4 bases and J by 2 bases, leaving 14 bases between them. CDR3 coding DNA: TGTGCCAGCAGTTCAACTCATTGGGCGCAAGAGACCCAGTACTTC. Its translation is CASSSTHWAQETQYF.

The gene calls are TRBV5-1 and TRBJ2-1, with TRBD2 matching over 10 bases. Germline CDR1 is SGHRS and CDR2 is YFSETQ. This CDR3 has 15 residues. J lost 4 bases, V lost 3 bases, and 4 bases had no gene match. The CDR3 coding sequence is TGCGCCAGCAGCTCGACTAGCGGGTTGTACAATGAGCAGTTCTTC. Translating gives CASSSTSGLYNEQFF.

The J gene is TRBJ2-7, the V gene TRBV7-3; 9 nucleotides agree with TRBD1. Germline loops: CDR1 SGHTA, CDR2 FQGTGA. V gave up 5 bases and J gave up 6 bases; unmatched junction bases: 8. The CDR3 is 14 amino acids. Here the CDR3 reads CASSLGQGSSEQYF. As DNA, the CDR3 is TGTGCCAGCAGCCTGGGACAGGGCTCTAGCGAGCAGTACTTC.

This clone was found once. The genes are TRBV18 and TRBJ2-7; 8 bases align to TRBD2. Germline values: CDR1 KGHSH, CDR2 LQKENI. This CDR3 comprises 12 residues. The V segment lost 5 bases and the J segment 6 bases; nucleotides outside the gene matches: 3. The CDR3 DNA reads TGTGCCAGCTCATCGGGGGGGAGCGAGCAGTACTTC. It translates to CASSSGGSEQYF.

The J gene is TRBJ2-2, the V gene TRBV19; tentative D call: TRBD1 (6 bases). The CDR3 has 16 amino acids. Deletions cut 6 bases from V and 0 bases from J, with 14 bases between. CDR1 is LNHDA and CDR2 is SQIVND in the germline V gene (reference sequence). CDR3 sequence reads: CASRPQGLTNTGELFF. DNA of the CDR3: TGTGCCAGTAGGCCACAGGGCCTGACGAACACCGGGGAGCTGTTTTTT.

As for this clone: This may stem from a read error, because a much larger clone lies one nucleotide away. This chain links TRBV28 with TRBJ1-1, with 7 nucleotides matching TRBD1. The germline V gene encodes CDR1 MDHEN and CDR2 SYDVKM. J was trimmed by 5 bases and V by 6 bases; bases with no gene match: 6. The CDR3 runs 13 residues. The CDR3 reads CASSRQGGTEAFF. Here the CDR3 DNA reads TGTGCCAGCAGCCGACAGGGTGGAACTGAAGCTTTCTTT.

This clone was seen more than once but under ten times. The chain combines TRBV6-1 with TRBJ2-7; a possible D gene is TRBD2 (6 bases). This CDR3 is 11 amino acids long. Trimming removed 6 bases from V and 6 bases from J, with 9 bases in between. Germline V gene data show CDR1 as MNHNS and CDR2 as SASEGT. This CDR3 reads CASREGPEQYF. CDR3 in DNA: TGTGCCAGCAGGGAGGGGCCCGAGCAGTACTTC.

This chain joins TRBV9 and TRBJ2-7, with D unclear. Germline V CDR1 and CDR2: SGDLS, YYNGEE. Deletions cut 0 bases from V and 3 bases from J, with 13 bases between. CDR3 size: 15 residues. The CDR3 reads CASSVDSLVNYEQYF. CDR3 coding DNA: TGTGCCAGCAGCGTAGACTCCTTGGTCAACTACGAGCAGTACTTC.

In its sample, this clone was seen a few times. The gene calls are TRBV19 and TRBJ1-4, with 8 bases that match TRBD1. CDR1 LNHDA and CDR2 SQIVND come from the germline V gene (reference sequence). Trimming at V came to 3 bases and at J to 7 bases, leaving 4 bases not matched to a gene. The CDR3 is 14 residues long. The CDR3 here is CASSIGQGSEKLFF. The CDR3 nucleotides read TGTGCCAGTAGTATCGGACAGGGTAGTGAAAAACTGTTTTTT.

The chain combines TRBV11-2 with TRBJ2-1; tentative D call: TRBD2 (7 bases). V gave up 5 bases and J gave up 4 bases, with 12 bases separating them. In germline, CDR1 is SGHAT, CDR2 FQNNGV. This CDR3 is built from 14 residues. The CDR3 sequence: CASSGGGGYNEQFF. CDR3 nucleotide sequence: TGTGCCAGCAGCGGGGGCGGGGGTTACAATGAGCAGTTCTTC. The full variable domain, completed using reference TRBV11-2 and TRBJ2-1, is EAGVAQSPRYKIIEKRQSVAFWCNPISGHATLYWYQQILGQGPKLLIQFQNNGVVDDSQLPKDRFSAERLKGVDSTLKIQPAKLEDSAVYLCASSGGGGYNEQFFGPGTRLTVL.

The genes are TRBV5-1 and TRBJ2-1, with D possibly TRBD2 on 6 matching bases. CDR1 is SGHRS and CDR2 is YFSETQ in the germline V gene. The CDR3 has 15 amino acids. The germline V and J ends were trimmed by 1 base and 5 bases, with 13 bases remaining between them. CDR3 region: CASSLWGERDNEQFF. The CDR3 DNA follows: TGCGCCAGCAGCTTGTGGGGGGAAAGGGACAATGAGCAGTTCTTC.

V gene TRBV28 combines with J gene TRBJ2-3; 8 bases match TRBD2. Germline V gene data show CDR1 as MDHEN and CDR2 as SYDVKM. The CDR3 is 15 residues long. V lost 1 base, J lost 8 bases, and 8 bases stayed unmatched. This CDR3 reads CASSLYGRGVGTQYF. The CDR3 DNA is TGTGCCAGCAGTTTATACGGGAGGGGCGTGGGTACGCAGTATTTT.

This clone was seen a few times. V usage is TRBV27 and J usage is TRBJ2-7; TRBD1 might be the D (6 bases). Trimming took 8 bases from V and 5 from J, leaving 10 bases between them. The CDR3 has 11 residues. Germline CDR1 MNHEY, CDR2 SMNVEV (reference sequence). Here the CDR3 DNA reads TGTGCCAGCTTCAGGGGCCACGAGCAGTACTTC. It specifies CASFRGHEQYF.

The sample holds a few counts of this clone. The chain carries TRBV7-2 and TRBJ2-5, with no clear D. Trimming took 2 bases from V and 1 from J, leaving 11 bases between them. The CDR3 contains 15 residues. Germline-derived CDR1 and CDR2 are SGHTA and FQGNSA. In nucleotides, the CDR3 is TGTGCCAGCAGCTTAAATGGTCAGTTCCAAGAGACCCAGTACTTC. Protein: CASSLNGQFQETQYF.

This clone was counted only a few times. Written as DNA, the CDR3 is TGTGCCACCAGCAGAGTTGAGGGCCCGAGCTCCTACAATGAGCAGTTCTTC. This codes for CATSRVEGPSSYNEQFF. The chain carries TRBV15 and TRBJ2-1; D might be TRBD2 (5 bases). CDR1 and CDR2 from the germline V gene are LNHNV and YYDKDF (reference sequence). The CDR3 spans 17 residues. V dropped 1 base and J dropped 0 bases, with 13 bases sitting between them.

The chain has TRBV7-9 and TRBJ2-7, with a possible D match to TRBD1 (5 bases). The CDR3 covers 15 residues. CDR1 is SEHNR, CDR2 FQNEAQ, per germline (reference sequence). With 1 base removed from V and 2 bases from J, the gap between germline ends came to 12 bases. CDR3 sequence: CASSLDVQDTYEQYF. CDR3 coding DNA: TGTGCCAGCAGCTTAGATGTGCAGGACACCTACGAGCAGTACTTC.

J is TRBJ2-7 and V is TRBV6-6, with D possibly being TRBD1 (6 bases). Germline-derived CDR1 and CDR2 are MNHNY and SVGAGI (reference sequence). Trimming left V 6 bases short and J 0 bases short, with 12 bases between. This CDR3 has 14 residues. CDR3 nucleotide sequence: TGTGCCAGCAGCAGACAGGTTAGCTCCTACGAGCAGTACTTC. The encoded protein is CASSRQVSSYEQYF.

The chain joins TRBV2 to TRBJ1-1; TRBD1 matches at 8 bases. The CDR3 sequence is 14 residues long. The V gene's germline CDR1 is SNHLY and CDR2 FYNNEI. Trimming took 5 bases from V and 0 from J; bases not matched to a gene: 2. The CDR3 reads CASSRDRMNTEAFF. CDR3 DNA sequence: TGTGCCAGCAGTCGGGACAGGATGAACACTGAAGCTTTCTTT.